The rows below give T cell receptor beta chains drawn from one sample of a study of blood T cell repertoires in COVID-19. Libraries were prepared by immunoSEQ multiplex PCR; TCRdb keeps only in-frame clonotypes and omits some of them. The data contain some 70,000 clones, approximately 90% of them seen just once; the ten biggest clones take up 6% to 7%. The specimen was peripheral blood. Every receptor here comes from a woman between 65 and 79 years old with acute or convalescent COVID-19. The CDR3 runs from the conserved cysteine through the conserved F or W. D genes are given only for firm matches. Size tells how often a clone was seen (once, few, many) or the class of an expanded clone, and some rows leave it out.

TRBD1	.	TRBV2	TRBJ2-1	CASSVQPGQKAFYNEQFF	TGTGCCAGCAGCGTACAACCGGGACAGAAAGCCTTCTACAATGAGCAGTTCTTC
.	.	TRBV4-1	TRBJ1-4	CASSLVRTATNEKLFF	TGCGCCAGCAGCCTGGTCCGGACAGCGACTAATGAAAAACTGTTTTTT
.	.	TRBV18	TRBJ1-2	CASSPRGTNINYGYTF	TGTGCCAGCTCACCAAGGGGGACAAATATCAACTATGGCTACACCTTC
.	.	TRBV25-1	TRBJ2-5	CASSVPQGRGETQYF	TGTGCCAGCAGTGTACCACAGGGACGGGGAGAGACCCAGTACTTC
TRBD1	few	TRBV6-5	TRBJ1-1	CASSYSDRGYTEAFF	TGTGCCAGCAGTTACTCGGACAGGGGATACACTGAAGCTTTCTTT
TRBD2	once	TRBV2	TRBJ2-1	CASSYETSGGHEQFF	TGTGCCAGCAGCTATGAGACTAGCGGGGGACATGAGCAGTTCTTC
.	.	TRBV28	TRBJ1-2	CASSLGVVGQYGYTF	TGTGCCAGCAGTTTGGGGGTCGTAGGACAGTATGGCTACACCTTC
TRBD1	.	TRBV28	TRBJ1-1	CASTRGGQLNTEAFF	TGTGCCAGCACCCGAGGGGGACAGTTGAACACTGAAGCTTTCTTT
.	.	TRBV10-3	TRBJ2-7	CAVSREDYEQYF	TGTGCCGTGTCGCGGGAAGACTACGAGCAGTACTTC
TRBD2	.	TRBV30	TRBJ2-5	CAWSVRTSGGAQYF	TGTGCCTGGAGTGTACGGACTAGCGGGGGGGCCCAGTACTTC
.	.	TRBV7-9	TRBJ2-1	CASSSTLDGAFF	TGTGCCAGCAGCTCTACCTTAGATGGTGCGTTCTTC
.	few	TRBV20-1	TRBJ1-1	CSASKRGDTEAFF	TGCAGTGCTAGTAAGCGGGGGGACACTGAAGCTTTCTTT
TRBD1	.	TRBV10-3	TRBJ1-2	CAITRQGLYGYTF	TGTGCCATCACGAGACAGGGACTCTATGGCTACACCTTC
TRBD2	few	TRBV30	TRBJ2-7	CAWSGGYEQYF	TGTGCCTGGTCGGGAGGCTACGAGCAGTACTTC
.	.	TRBV4-3	TRBJ2-5	CASSLRRGQETQYF	TGCGCCAGCAGCCTCCGGAGGGGACAAGAGACCCAGTACTTC
.	.	TRBV9	TRBJ2-1	CASSVTSLTEQFF	TGTGCCAGCAGCGTAACTAGCTTGACTGAGCAGTTCTTC
TRBD2	.	TRBV7-2	TRBJ2-5	CASSLLAGVPETQYF	TGTGCCAGCAGCTTACTAGCGGGAGTCCCAGAGACCCAGTACTTC
.	.	TRBV24-1	TRBJ1-5	CATSEGDSNQPQHF	TGTGCCACCAGTGAAGGAGACAGCAATCAGCCCCAGCATTTT
.	.	TRBV6-5	TRBJ1-2	CASSGGTNYGYTF	TGTGCCAGCTCGGGAGGAACTAACTATGGCTACACCTTC
.	.	TRBV7-9	TRBJ2-2	CASSLKGQRITGELFF	TGTGCCAGCAGCCTAAAGGGACAAAGAATCACCGGGGAGCTGTTTTTT
.	.	TRBV6-6	TRBJ1-5	CASLRGGDPTNQPQHF	TGTGCCAGCCTACGGGGAGGGGACCCGACGAATCAGCCCCAGCATTTT
.	.	TRBV7-9	TRBJ1-3	CASSLLVGDRTSSGNTIYF	TGTGCCAGCAGCTTATTGGTGGGTGACAGGACCTCCTCTGGAAACACCATATATTTT
TRBD1	.	TRBV19	TRBJ1-5	CASSPRQGQMFQHF	TGTGCCAGTAGTCCCCGACAGGGGCAGATGTTCCAGCATTTT
TRBD1	.	TRBV29-1	TRBJ1-2	CSGWDRGTQYF	TGCAGCGGCTGGGACAGGGGAACACAATACTTC
TRBD1	.	TRBV7-2	TRBJ2-7	CASSWDSYEQYF	TGTGCCAGCAGTTGGGACAGTTACGAGCAGTACTTC
.	.	TRBV12-3/TRBV12-4	TRBJ2-1	CASSPGANEQFF	TGTGCCAGCAGTCCGGGAGCGAATGAGCAGTTCTTC
TRBD1	.	TRBV5-1	TRBJ1-2	CASVGWTGDGYGYTF	TGCGCCAGCGTTGGTTGGACAGGGGACGGCTATGGCTACACCTTC
.	.	TRBV15	TRBJ2-1	CATSVLSGRGNEQFF	TGTGCCACCAGCGTACTTAGCGGAAGAGGCAATGAGCAGTTCTTC
TRBD1	.	TRBV5-1	TRBJ1-5	CASSLGPTGGEPQHF	TGCGCCAGCAGCTTGGGGCCGACAGGGGGCGAGCCCCAGCATTTT
.	.	TRBV5-1	TRBJ2-7	CASRRDRAYEQYF	TGCGCCAGCAGACGAGACAGAGCCTACGAGCAGTACTTC
TRBD2	.	TRBV6-6	TRBJ2-7	CASSRSITTSVVEQYF	TGTGCCAGCAGCCGATCCATAACCACTAGCGTCGTCGAGCAGTACTTC
TRBD1	.	TRBV5-1	TRBJ2-1	CASSPNRGTNSYNEQFF	TGCGCCAGCAGCCCCAACAGGGGCACGAACTCCTACAATGAGCAGTTCTTC
.	few	TRBV6-5	TRBJ1-1	CASKGGDEAFF	TGTGCCAGCAAAGGGGGAGATGAAGCTTTCTTT
.	once	TRBV6-1	TRBJ1-5	CASSEGRVQPQHF	TGTGCCAGCAGTGAGGGGAGGGTTCAGCCCCAGCATTTT
.	.	TRBV18	TRBJ1-3	CASSPGASGNTIYF	TGTGCCAGCTCACCGGGGGCTTCTGGAAACACCATATATTTT
.	.	TRBV6-6	TRBJ2-7	CASSHGPGTDTYEQYF	TGTGCCAGCAGCCACGGGCCCGGGACTGACACCTACGAGCAGTACTTC
TRBD1	.	TRBV5-6	TRBJ2-1	CASSYGQGLYNEQFF	TGTGCCAGCAGTTACGGACAGGGATTATACAATGAGCAGTTCTTC
TRBD2	.	TRBV2	TRBJ2-3	CASSEVPGRGSTDTQYF	TGTGCCAGCAGTGAAGTCCCCGGGCGGGGGAGCACAGATACGCAGTATTTT
.	.	TRBV28	TRBJ1-5	CASSVGSRPQHF	TGTGCCAGCAGCGTGGGGAGTCGGCCCCAGCATTTT
.	.	TRBV7-2	TRBJ2-2	CASSLRSQGFAGELFF	TGTGCCAGCAGCTTACGATCACAGGGTTTTGCCGGGGAGCTGTTTTTT
.	.	TRBV19	TRBJ2-5	CASSGLKQETQYF	TGTGCCAGTAGTGGACTAAAGCAAGAGACCCAGTACTTC